This paragraph reports one T cell receptor (beta chain). The CDR3 is 15 residues long. V gave up 3 bases and J gave up 5 bases; unmatched junction bases: 6. The V gene's germline CDR1 is MDHEN and CDR2 SYDVKM. The protocol was immunoSEQ multiplex PCR, while the TCRdb copy is restricted to in-frame clones and leaves out a portion. This sample carries around 100,000 clones, more than 85% of them seen once, and the ten largest clones take 2% to 3%. The sample belongs to a study of OX40 agonist ivuxolimab in advanced cancers. Blood sampling was done at baseline, cycle 4 day 1, and cycle 7 day 1. The chain is built from TRBV28 and TRBJ2-5; TRBD2 matches 10 bases. The specimen comprised CD4+ or CD8+ T cells sorted from blood, sampled in a trial of the OX40 agonist ivuxolimab. The source of this sequence is an adult with an advanced solid tumor such as melanoma, head and neck, liver or kidney cancer. The chain's CDR3 is CASSLLAGGEETQYF. DNA for the CDR3: TGTGCCAGCAGTTTGTTAGCGGGAGGTGAGGAGACCCAGTACTTC.